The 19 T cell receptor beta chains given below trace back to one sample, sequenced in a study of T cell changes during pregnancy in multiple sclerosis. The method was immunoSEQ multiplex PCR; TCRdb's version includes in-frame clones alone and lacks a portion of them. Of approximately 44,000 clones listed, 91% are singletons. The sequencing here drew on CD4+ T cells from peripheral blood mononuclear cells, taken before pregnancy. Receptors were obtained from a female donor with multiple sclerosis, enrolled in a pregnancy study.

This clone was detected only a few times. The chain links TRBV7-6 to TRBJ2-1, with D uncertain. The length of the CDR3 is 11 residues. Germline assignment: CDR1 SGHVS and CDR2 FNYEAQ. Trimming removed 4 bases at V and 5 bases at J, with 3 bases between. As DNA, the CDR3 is TGTGCCAGCAGCTCTGACAATGAGCAGTTCTTC. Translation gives CASSSDNEQFF.

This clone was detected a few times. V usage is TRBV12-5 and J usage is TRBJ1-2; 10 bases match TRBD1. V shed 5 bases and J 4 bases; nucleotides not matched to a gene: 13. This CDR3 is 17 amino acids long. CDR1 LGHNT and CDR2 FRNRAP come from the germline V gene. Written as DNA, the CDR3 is TGTGCTAGTGGTCCGGGGGGACAGGGGTTCTGGAGCTATGGCTACACCTTC. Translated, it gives CASGPGGQGFWSYGYTF.

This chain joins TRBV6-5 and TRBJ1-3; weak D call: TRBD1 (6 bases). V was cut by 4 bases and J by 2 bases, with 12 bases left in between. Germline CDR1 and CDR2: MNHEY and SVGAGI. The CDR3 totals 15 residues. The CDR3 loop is CASSLAPGAGNTIYF. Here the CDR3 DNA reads TGTGCCAGCAGTTTAGCACCAGGGGCTGGAAACACCATATATTTT.

The CDR3 nucleotides are TGTGCCAGTAGTTCCGGGACACCGAACACTGAAGCTTTCTTT. Translation gives CASSSGTPNTEAFF. V and J are TRBV19 and TRBJ1-1; TRBD1 might be the D (6 bases). Germline CDR1 and CDR2: LNHDA and SQIVND (reference sequence). The CDR3 totals 14 residues. V was shortened by 5 bases and J by 1 base, with 11 bases between the two germline ends. The complete variable domain, with remaining parts taken from reference TRBV19 and TRBJ1-1, reads DGGITQSPKYLFRKEGQNVTLSCEQNLNHDAMYWYRQDPGQGLRLIYYSQIVNDFQKGDIAEGYSVSREKKESFPLTVTSAQKNPTAFYLCASSSGTPNTEAFFGQGTRLTVV.

The CDR3 nucleotides read TGTGCCAGCAGTCGCGACAGGGTTGTAGATACGCAGTATTTT. Protein: CASSRDRVVDTQYF. The chain couples TRBV6-6 to TRBJ2-3; 7 bases are shared with TRBD1. The junction had 7 bases not matched to a gene; V was cut back by 5 bases and J by 5 bases. This CDR3 contains 14 residues. CDR1 MNHNY and CDR2 SVGAGI come from the germline V gene (reference sequence).

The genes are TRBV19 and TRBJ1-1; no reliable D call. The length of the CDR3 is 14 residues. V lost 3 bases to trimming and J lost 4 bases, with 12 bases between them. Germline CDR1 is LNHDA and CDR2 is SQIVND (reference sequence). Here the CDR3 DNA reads TGTGCCAGTAGTATGGTTGGGAGACCCACTGAAGCTTTCTTT. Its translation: CASSMVGRPTEAFF.

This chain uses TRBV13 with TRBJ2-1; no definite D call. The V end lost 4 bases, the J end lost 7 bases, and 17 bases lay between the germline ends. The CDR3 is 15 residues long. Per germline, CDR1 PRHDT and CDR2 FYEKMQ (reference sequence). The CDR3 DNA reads TGTGCCAGCAGCTCACGGTCCAGCCCCAGGAATGAGCAGTTCTTC. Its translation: CASSSRSSPRNEQFF.

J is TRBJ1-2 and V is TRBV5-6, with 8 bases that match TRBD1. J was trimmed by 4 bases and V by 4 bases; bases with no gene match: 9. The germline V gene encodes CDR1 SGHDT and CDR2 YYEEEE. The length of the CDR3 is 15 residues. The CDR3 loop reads CASSLAQGAGYGYTF. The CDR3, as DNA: TGTGCCAGCAGCCTGGCTCAGGGGGCAGGCTATGGCTACACCTTC. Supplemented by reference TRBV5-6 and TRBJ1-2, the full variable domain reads DAGVTQSPTHLIKTRGQQVTLRCSPKSGHDTVSWYQQALGQGPQFIFQYYEEEERQRGNFPDRFSGHQFPNYSSELNVNALLLGDSALYLCASSLAQGAGYGYTFGSGTRLTVV.

Written as DNA, the CDR3 is TGCACCAGCAGAGGGAGGGGGTACACCGGGGAGCTGTTTTTT. Translation: CTSRGRGYTGELFF. The gene calls are TRBV1 and TRBJ2-2; TRBD2 is the table's D call, not checked against the DNA. TRBV1 corresponds to a pseudogene. The CDR3 consists of 14 residues.

CDR3 in amino acids: CASSPVGQAHTEAFF. CDR3 in DNA: TGTGCCAGCAGCCCAGTGGGGCAGGCTCACACTGAAGCTTTCTTT. This chain connects TRBV7-2 to TRBJ1-1; weak D call: TRBD1 (5 bases). Germline V lookup: CDR1 SGHTA, CDR2 FQGNSA. The CDR3 extends over 15 amino acids. V was pared by 5 bases and J by 3 bases, with 16 bases between. Full variable domain (rest looked up from reference TRBV7-2 and TRBJ1-1): GAGVSQSPSNKVTEKGKDVELRCDPISGHTALYWYRQSLGQGLEFLIYFQGNSAPDKSGLPSDRFSAERTGGSVSTLTIQRTQQEDSAVYLCASSPVGQAHTEAFFGQGTRLTVV.

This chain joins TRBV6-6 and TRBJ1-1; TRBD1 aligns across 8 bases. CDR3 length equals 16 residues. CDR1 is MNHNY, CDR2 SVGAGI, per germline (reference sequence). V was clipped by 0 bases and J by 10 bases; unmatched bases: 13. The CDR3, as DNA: TGTGCCAGCAGTTACTCGAAAAGTCAGGGGGCTGAGGGAGCTTTCTTT. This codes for CASSYSKSQGAEGAFF.

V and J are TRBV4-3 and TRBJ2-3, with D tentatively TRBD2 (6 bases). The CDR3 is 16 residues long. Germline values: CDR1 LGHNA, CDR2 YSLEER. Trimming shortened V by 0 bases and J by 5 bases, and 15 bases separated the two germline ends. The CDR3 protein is CASSQEGRGGGDTQYF. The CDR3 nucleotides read TGCGCCAGCAGCCAAGAAGGGCGGGGTGGAGGAGATACGCAGTATTTT.

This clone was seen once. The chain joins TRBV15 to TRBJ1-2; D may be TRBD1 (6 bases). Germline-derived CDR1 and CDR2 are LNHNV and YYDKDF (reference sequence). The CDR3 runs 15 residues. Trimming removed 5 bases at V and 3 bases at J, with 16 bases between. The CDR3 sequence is CATSGRGGQHYGYTF. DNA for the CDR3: TGTGCCACCAGCGGGAGGGGGGGACAACACTATGGCTACACCTTC.

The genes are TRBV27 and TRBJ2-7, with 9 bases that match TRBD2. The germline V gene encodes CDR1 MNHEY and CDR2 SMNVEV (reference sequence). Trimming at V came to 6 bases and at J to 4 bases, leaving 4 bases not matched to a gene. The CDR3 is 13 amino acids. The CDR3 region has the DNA TGTGCCAGCAGCATAGCGGGGGTTTACGAGCAGTACTTC. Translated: CASSIAGVYEQYF.

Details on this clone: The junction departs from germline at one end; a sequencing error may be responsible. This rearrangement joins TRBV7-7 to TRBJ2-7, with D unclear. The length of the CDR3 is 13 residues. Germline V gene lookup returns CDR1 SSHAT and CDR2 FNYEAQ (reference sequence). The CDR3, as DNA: TGTGCTAGCAGCTTAGATCCTTTCTACGAGCAGTACTTC. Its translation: CASSLDPFYEQYF.

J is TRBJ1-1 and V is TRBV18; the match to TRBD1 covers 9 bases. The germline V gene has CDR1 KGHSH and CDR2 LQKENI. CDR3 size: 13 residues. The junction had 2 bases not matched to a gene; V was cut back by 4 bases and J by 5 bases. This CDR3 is CASSHDRGTEAFF. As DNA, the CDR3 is TGTGCCAGCTCACATGACAGGGGGACTGAAGCTTTCTTT. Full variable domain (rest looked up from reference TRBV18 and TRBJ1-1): NAGVMQNPRHLVRRRGQEARLRCSPMKGHSHVYWYRQLPEEGLKFMVYLQKENIIDESGMPKERFSAEFPKEGPSILRIQQVVRGDSAAYFCASSHDRGTEAFFGQGTRLTVV.

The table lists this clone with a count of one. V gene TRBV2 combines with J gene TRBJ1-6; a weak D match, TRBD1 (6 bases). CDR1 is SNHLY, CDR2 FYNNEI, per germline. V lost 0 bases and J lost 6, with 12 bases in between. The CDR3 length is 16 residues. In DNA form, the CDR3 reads TGTGCCAGCAGTGAAGCGCTTAGAGGGGGTAATTCACCCCTCCACTTT. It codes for CASSEALRGGNSPLHF.

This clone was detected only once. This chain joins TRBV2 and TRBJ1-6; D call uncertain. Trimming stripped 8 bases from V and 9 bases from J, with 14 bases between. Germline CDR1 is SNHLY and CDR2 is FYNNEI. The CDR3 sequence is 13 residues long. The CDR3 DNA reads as TGTGCCAGCTTAGACGGAGAGAGTTCACCCCTCCACTTT. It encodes CASLDGESSPLHF.

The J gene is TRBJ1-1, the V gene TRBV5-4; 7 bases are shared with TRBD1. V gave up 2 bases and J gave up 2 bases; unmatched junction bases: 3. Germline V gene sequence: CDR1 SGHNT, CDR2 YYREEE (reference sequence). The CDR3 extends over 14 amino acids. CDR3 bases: TGTGCCAGCAGCTTACAGGGGATCAACACTGAAGCTTTCTTT. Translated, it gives CASSLQGINTEAFF. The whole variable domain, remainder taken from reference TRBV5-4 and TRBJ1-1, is ETGVTQSPTHLIKTRGQQVTLRCSSQSGHNTVSWYQQALGQGPQFIFQYYREEENGRGNFPPRFSGLQFPNYSSELNVNALELDDSALYLCASSLQGINTEAFFGQGTRLTVV.